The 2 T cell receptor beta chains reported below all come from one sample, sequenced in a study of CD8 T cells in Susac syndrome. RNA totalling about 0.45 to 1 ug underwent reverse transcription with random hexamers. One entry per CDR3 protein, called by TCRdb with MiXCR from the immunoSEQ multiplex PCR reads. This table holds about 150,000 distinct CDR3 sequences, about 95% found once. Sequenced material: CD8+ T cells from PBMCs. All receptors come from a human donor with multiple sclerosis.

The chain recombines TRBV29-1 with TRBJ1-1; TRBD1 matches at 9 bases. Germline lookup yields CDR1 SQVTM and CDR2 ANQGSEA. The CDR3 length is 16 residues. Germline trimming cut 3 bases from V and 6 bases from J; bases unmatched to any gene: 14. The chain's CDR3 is CSVDPPIGGQGPEAFF. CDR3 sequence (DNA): TGCAGCGTTGATCCCCCAATCGGGGGACAGGGACCTGAAGCTTTCTTT. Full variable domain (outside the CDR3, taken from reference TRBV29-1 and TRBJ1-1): SAVISQKPSRDICQRGTSLTIQCQVDSQVTMMFWYRQQPGQSLTLIATANQGSEATYESGFVIDKFPISRPNLTFSTLTVSNMSPEDSSIYLCSVDPPIGGQGPEAFFGQGTRLTVV.

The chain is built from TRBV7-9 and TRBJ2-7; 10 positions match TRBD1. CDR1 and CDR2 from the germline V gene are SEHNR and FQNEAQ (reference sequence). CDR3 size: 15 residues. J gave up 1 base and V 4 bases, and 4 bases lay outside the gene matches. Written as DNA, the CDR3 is TGTGCCAGCAGCTCCACGGGACAGGGGTCCTACGAGCAGTACGTC. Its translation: CASSSTGQGSYEQYV.